This T cell receptor beta chain comes out of a study of beta chain features in type 1 diabetes. Investigators reverse transcribed all isolated RNA, so they sequenced expressed TCRB transcripts. The protocol was immunoSEQ multiplex PCR, while the TCRdb copy is restricted to in-frame clones and leaves out a portion. The profile covers 110,000 or so clones, with about two fifths appearing a single time and over 0.065% taken by the ten largest. A word on this clone: Its antigen is still unknown.

Study-level points and caveats: In every one of the four CD4+ subsets, TCRB CDR3s were moderately but significantly shorter in Type 1 diabetes patients.

Germline assignment: CDR1 SGHTA and CDR2 FQGTGA. The CDR3 covers 16 residues. Trimming took 6 bases from V and 8 from J; bases not matched to a gene: 14. J is TRBJ2-1 and V is TRBV7-3, with TRBD2 matching 9 bases. This clonotype was obtained from a woman aged 18-35 years in good health. Specimen: stem cell memory CD4+ T cells from blood. The CDR3 nucleotides read TGTGCCAGCAGGTCAATGCCGGGACTAGCTTTAGATGAGCAGTTCTTC. Amino acids: CASRSMPGLALDEQFF.